The present entry profiles one T cell receptor beta chain with its context. The CDR3 extends over 14 amino acids. Trimming cost V 6 bases and J 2 bases, with 11 bases left between them. Germline V gene data show CDR1 as MNHNS and CDR2 as SASEGT. This sample stems from a study of T cell changes during pregnancy in multiple sclerosis. Produced via immunoSEQ multiplex PCR; TCRdb's table is partial and in-frame only. The data hold 45,000 or so clones, with 91% observed a single time. The source was CD8+ T cells from peripheral blood mononuclear cells, collected after pregnancy. The TCR sequence derives from a female donor with multiple sclerosis, enrolled in a pregnancy study. The genes are TRBV6-1 and TRBJ1-5; a possible D gene is TRBD1 (6 bases). The CDR3 sequence is CASRYRVRNQPQHF. In nucleotides, the CDR3 is TGTGCCAGCAGGTACAGGGTTCGCAATCAGCCCCAGCATTTT.